Each of the 13 T cell receptor beta chains below was sequenced from the same sample in a study of beta chain features in type 1 diabetes (dated by TCRdb to the late 2010s). Receptor amplification or capture employed the immunoSEQ multiplex PCR assay. All of the isolated RNA was reverse transcribed with the High Capacity cDNA Reverse Transcription Kit, so expressed TCRB transcripts were sequenced. Held by TCRdb, this immuneACCESS table contains in-frame sequences only and omits some clones. Under half of the omission traces to an unresolved V gene where checked; the cause of the rest is unknown. This sample comprises approximately 250,000 clones, 9% to 10% of them detected only once. The ten biggest clones cover approximately 0.035% of the sample. Sequenced input: naive CD4+ T cells from blood. What this sample's cell subset or site label stands for: true naive CD4+ T cells. The source is a woman between 18 and 29 years old in good health.

This clone was observed a few times. V gene TRBV15 combines with J gene TRBJ1-4; TRBD1 might be the D (6 bases). The CDR3 is 13 residues long. Trimming stripped 4 bases from V and 8 bases from J, with 11 bases between. CDR1 and CDR2 (germline): LNHNV, YYDKDF (reference sequence). CDR3 bases: TGTGCCACCAGCAAGGCAGGACAGGAAAAACTGTTTTTT. Encoded protein: CATSKAGQEKLFF.

There are a few counts of this clone. The rearrangement links TRBV19 to TRBJ2-1; D unclear. The CDR3 sequence is 15 residues long. The germline V and J ends were trimmed by 6 bases and 0 bases, with 12 bases remaining between them. Germline CDR1 LNHDA, CDR2 SQIVND (reference sequence). CDR3 sequence: CASSKERLSYNEQFF. CDR3 DNA: TGTGCCAGTAGCAAAGAGCGCCTCTCCTACAATGAGCAGTTCTTC.

This clone was observed a handful of times. This sequence joins TRBV7-9 and TRBJ1-2, with a weak D call TRBD1 (5 bases). Looked up from germline, CDR1 is SEHNR and CDR2 is FQNEAQ (reference sequence). Trimming pared 5 bases from V and 8 bases from J, leaving 21 bases between. This CDR3 contains 15 residues. CDR3 sequence (DNA): TGTGCCAGCAGCCCCTGGGGGGGTTTAGGGGACGGCTACACCTTC. Translating it yields CASSPWGGLGDGYTF.

This clone was counted ten times or more. The final CDR3 position lacks the conserved phenylalanine or tryptophan, pointing to a likely read error. The limits of the CDR3 on the DNA are not certain, so only TCRdb's listed CDR3 is given. The chain couples TRBV23-1 to TRBJ1-1. TRBV23-1 is recorded as an ORF, its role being uncertain. The CDR3 is 11 amino acids in total, end residues counted. CDR3 loop: CASSQSMGGGP.

The chain carries TRBV6-6 and TRBJ2-7; 10 bases are shared with TRBD1. The CDR3 covers 15 residues. CDR1 and CDR2 from the germline V gene are MNHNY and SVGAGI (reference sequence). V lost 0 bases to trimming and J lost 3 bases; unmatched junction nucleotides: 2. CDR3 nucleotide sequence: TGTGCCAGCAGTTACTCCCGGGACAGGGGCTACGAGCAGTACTTC. Residues: CASSYSRDRGYEQYF.

This clone has only a few counts. The chain combines TRBV19 with TRBJ2-4; D is unclear. The CDR3 runs 15 residues. V was clipped by 1 base and J by 6 bases, with 13 bases between them. Germline V gene lookup returns CDR1 LNHDA and CDR2 SQIVND (reference sequence). The CDR3 protein is CASSIVRIPGNIQYF. The CDR3 DNA reads TGTGCCAGTAGTATAGTGCGAATCCCGGGAAACATTCAGTACTTC.

This clone appeared once. The chain has TRBV2 and TRBJ2-4; 10 nucleotides agree with TRBD1. V lost 3 bases, J lost 8 bases, and 7 bases stayed unmatched. Germline CDR1 SNHLY, CDR2 FYNNEI. CDR3 size: 15 residues. CDR3 nucleotide sequence: TGTGCCAGCAGTGATCGACAGGGGGCGAGGGACATTCAGTACTTC. This translates into CASSDRQGARDIQYF.

V is TRBV9 and J is TRBJ1-5; 9 bases match TRBD1. The CDR3 has 17 residues. Germline-derived CDR1 and CDR2 are SGDLS and YYNGEE. V shed 4 bases, J shed 6 bases, and the junction held 14 bases outside the gene matches. The CDR3 DNA is TGTGCCAGCAGCCCTGGGGACAGGGTTTCACCGGGTCAGCCCCAGCATTTT. Residues: CASSPGDRVSPGQPQHF.

The CDR3 DNA reads as TGTGCCAGCAGCCAAGTAACTCATAACTATGGCTACACCTTC. Amino acids: CASSQVTHNYGYTF. The gene calls are TRBV14 and TRBJ1-2; no definite D call. Germline CDR1 reads SGHDN; CDR2 reads FVKESK. The CDR3 spans 14 residues. Deletions cut 1 base from V and 1 base from J, with 7 bases between.

This clone was found a few times. The rearrangement joins TRBV30 to TRBJ1-4; D gene uncertain. The germline V and J ends were trimmed by 0 bases and 8 bases, with 10 bases remaining between them. Germline assignment: CDR1 GTSNPN and CDR2 SVGIG (reference sequence). The CDR3 covers 13 residues. CDR3 in amino acids: CAWSVRGLEKLFF. The CDR3 DNA sequence: TGTGCCTGGAGTGTAAGAGGGCTGGAAAAACTGTTTTTT.

This clone was seen a handful of times. The gene calls are TRBV6-1 and TRBJ2-7, with 7 bases fitting TRBD1. The CDR3 sequence is 13 residues long. V shed 10 bases and J 3 bases; nucleotides not matched to a gene: 9. Germline V gene sequence: CDR1 MNHNS, CDR2 SASEGT. The CDR3 DNA reads as TGTGCCAACTCAAGGGGGCAAAACTACGAGCAGTACTTC. Protein product: CANSRGQNYEQYF.

The table lists this clone with many counts. The chain has TRBV5-4 and TRBJ2-3; 8 nucleotides match TRBD2. The germline CDR1 and CDR2 sequences are SGHNT and YYREEE (reference sequence). The length of the CDR3 is 14 residues. V lost 4 bases, J lost 2 bases, and 3 bases stayed unmatched. CDR3 DNA: TGTGCCAGCAGCCAAGCGGGAGCCACAGATACGCAGTATTTT. This gives the protein CASSQAGATDTQYF.

The gene calls are TRBV18 and TRBJ1-1, with D perhaps TRBD1 (5 bases). The length of the CDR3 is 16 residues. Germline V gene data show CDR1 as KGHSH and CDR2 as LQKENI. Trimming left V 3 bases short and J 1 base short, with 15 bases between. DNA for the CDR3: TGTGCCAGCTCACCTCTGGGTGGGGCGGCGAACACTGAAGCTTTCTTT. It specifies CASSPLGGAANTEAFF.